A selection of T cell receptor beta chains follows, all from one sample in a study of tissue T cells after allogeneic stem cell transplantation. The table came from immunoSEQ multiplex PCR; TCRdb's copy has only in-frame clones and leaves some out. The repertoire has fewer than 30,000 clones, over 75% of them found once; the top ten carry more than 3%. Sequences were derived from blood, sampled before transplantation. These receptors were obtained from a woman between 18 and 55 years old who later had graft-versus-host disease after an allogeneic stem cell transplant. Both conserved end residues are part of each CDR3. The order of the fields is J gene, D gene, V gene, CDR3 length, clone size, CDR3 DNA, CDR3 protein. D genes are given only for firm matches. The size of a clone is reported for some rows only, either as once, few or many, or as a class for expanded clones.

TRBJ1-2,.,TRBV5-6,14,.,TGTGCCAGCAGCCTCCGGGACGGTCTCTATGGCTACACCTTC,CASSLRDGLYGYTF
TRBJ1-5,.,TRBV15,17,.,TGTGCCACCAGCAGAGGTGATATTGGGCAGGGCTTAGAGGCCCAGCATTTT,CATSRGDIGQGLEAQHF
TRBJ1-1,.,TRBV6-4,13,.,TGTGCCAGCAGCATACAAGGCTTGACTGAAGCTTTCTTT,CASSIQGLTEAFF
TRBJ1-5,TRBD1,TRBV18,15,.,TGTGCCAGCTCCGTCGGGACAGGGAGCAATCAGCCCCAGCATTTT,CASSVGTGSNQPQHF
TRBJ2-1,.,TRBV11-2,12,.,TGTGCCAGCAGCCGTACAAGGGGGGAGCAGTTCTTC,CASSRTRGEQFF
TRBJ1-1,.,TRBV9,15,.,TGTGCCAGCGGTTCCGGGACCCCGGTGGGTGGTAGGGCTTTCTTT,CASGSGTPVGGRAFF
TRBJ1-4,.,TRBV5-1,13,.,TGCGCCAGCAGCTTGGGGGCGGGTGAAAAACTGTTTTTT,CASSLGAGEKLFF
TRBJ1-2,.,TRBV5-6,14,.,TGTGCCAGCAGCGCAACTGACAGAGCTTATGGCTACACCTTC,CASSATDRAYGYTF
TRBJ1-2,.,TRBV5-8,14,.,TGTGCCAGCAGCTTGGGCCCAGGGCTCTATGGCTACACCTTC,CASSLGPGLYGYTF
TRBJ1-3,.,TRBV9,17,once,TGTGCCAGCAGCGCCTCCGGGGACCTTTACCCTGGAAACACCATATATTTT,CASSASGDLYPGNTIYF
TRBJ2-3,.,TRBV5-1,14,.,TGCGCCAGCAGCTTGGGGGCAGGACGAGATACGCAGTATTTT,CASSLGAGRDTQYF
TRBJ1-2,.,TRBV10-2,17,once,TGCGCCAGCAGTGAGTCGCCCTACAAACGCCCACGGGATGGCTACACCTTC,CASSESPYKRPRDGYTF
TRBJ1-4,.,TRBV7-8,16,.,TGTGCCAGCACCCAGACAGTCTTAGCAACTAATGAAAAACTGTTTTTT,CASTQTVLATNEKLFF
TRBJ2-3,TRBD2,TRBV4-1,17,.,TGCGCCAGCAGCCTCGGACTAGCGGGATCGTTAACAGATACGCAGTATTTT,CASSLGLAGSLTDTQYF
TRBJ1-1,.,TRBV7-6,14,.,TGTGCCAGCAGCTTAGGGGGATCGAACACTGAAGCTTTCTTT,CASSLGGSNTEAFF
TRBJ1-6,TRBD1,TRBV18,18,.,TGTGCCAGCTCACCTAACCCCGGGACAGGGATGTTCGGCTCACCCCTCCACTTT,CASSPNPGTGMFGSPLHF
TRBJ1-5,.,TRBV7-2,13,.,TGTGCCAGCAGCTTACGGGGGAATCAGCCCCAGCATTTT,CASSLRGNQPQHF
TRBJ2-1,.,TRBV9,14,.,TGTGCCAGCAGCCCAGGCTATTCCTACAATGAGCAGTTCTTC,CASSPGYSYNEQFF
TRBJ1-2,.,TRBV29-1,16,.,TGCAGCGCGGCTGTGGGGGGAGGACAGTTTAACTATGGCTACACCTTC,CSAAVGGGQFNYGYTF
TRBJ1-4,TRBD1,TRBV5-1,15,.,TGCGCCAGCAGCTTAACAGGGGGCGCGGGTGAAAAACTGTTTTTT,CASSLTGGAGEKLFF
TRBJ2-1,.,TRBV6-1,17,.,TGTGCCAGCAGTGACCACAGGGATTTAAGCTCCTACAATGAGCAGTTCTTC,CASSDHRDLSSYNEQFF
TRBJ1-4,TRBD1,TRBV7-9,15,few,TGTGCCAGCAGCGCATCAAGGACAGGAGGTGAAAAACTGTTTTTT,CASSASRTGGEKLFF
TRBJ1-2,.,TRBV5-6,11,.,TGTGCCAGCAGCTTGGCTAATGGCTACACCTTC,CASSLANGYTF
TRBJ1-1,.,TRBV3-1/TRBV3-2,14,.,TGTGCCAGCAGCCAAGATCCCGGGCGCACTGAAGCTTTCTTT,CASSQDPGRTEAFF
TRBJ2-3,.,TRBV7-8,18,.,TGTGCCAGCAGCTCCCTTTTAGCGACAGGGACTCTAAGCCGGTCGCAGTATTTT,CASSSLLATGTLSRSQYF
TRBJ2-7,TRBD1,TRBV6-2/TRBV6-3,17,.,TGTGCCAGCAGTTACTCCACCCACAGGGGGCAGTCCTACGAGCAGTACTTC,CASSYSTHRGQSYEQYF